Listed here are 20 T cell receptor beta chains from one sample, sequenced in a study of early T cells in non-severe SARS-CoV-2 infection. In TCRdb, the 5' RACE reads were re-called with MiXCR into one record per CDR3 protein. The sample consists of some 60,000 distinct CDR3 sequences, roughly a tenth of them appearing once. The sample consisted of whole blood. These receptors were collected from an adult who was a healthcare worker with PCR-confirmed SARS-CoV-2 infection or an uninfected control (not recorded which).

Turning to this clonotype: A read error may explain this, as a much larger clone is one base away. The chain recombines TRBV9 with TRBJ2-2; D perhaps matches TRBD2 (5 bases). CDR1 is SGDLS, CDR2 YYNGEE, per germline. CDR3 length: 13 amino acids. In DNA form, the CDR3 reads TGTGCCAGCAGCGTAGTGGAGCCCGGGAAGCTGTTTTTT. Translating gives CASSVVEPGKLFF.

This clonotype turned up a few times. The chain employs TRBV7-9 and TRBJ1-2; D perhaps matches TRBD1 (6 bases). V was clipped by 5 bases and J by 6 bases, with 10 bases between them. CDR3 length: 12 amino acids. Germline loops: CDR1 SEHNR, CDR2 FQNEAQ (reference sequence). Written as DNA, the CDR3 is TGTGCCAGCAGCCCACAGGGTCATGGCTACACCTTC. Translated, it gives CASSPQGHGYTF. Supplemented by reference TRBV7-9 and TRBJ1-2, the full variable domain reads DTGVSQNPRHKITKRGQNVTFRCDPISEHNRLYWYRQTLGQGPEFLTYFQNEAQLEKSRLLSDRFSAERPKGSFSTLEIQRTEQGDSAMYLCASSPQGHGYTFGSGTRLTVV.

This clonotype was seen at least ten times. The chain couples TRBV20-1 to TRBJ2-1; 8 bases agree with TRBD2. V lost 7 bases to trimming and J lost 8 bases; unmatched junction nucleotides: 13. Germline CDR1 is DFQATT and CDR2 is SNEGSKA (reference sequence). The CDR3 is made up of 14 amino acids. CDR3 bases: TGCAGTGGGGCGACGGGAGGGCCAATAGATGAGCAGTTCTTC. As protein: CSGATGGPIDEQFF.

This clonotype came up many times. The chain recombines TRBV5-6 with TRBJ2-7, with D hard to call. The V gene's germline CDR1 is SGHDT and CDR2 YYEEEE. The CDR3 totals 15 residues. The V and J ends lost 0 bases and 0 bases respectively, with 10 bases between them. Here the CDR3 reads CASSLGGSLSYEQYF. The CDR3 region has the DNA TGTGCCAGCAGCTTGGGAGGCAGCCTCTCCTACGAGCAGTACTTC.

In this sample, this clonotype turned up many times. This sequence joins TRBV5-1 and TRBJ2-2, with 13 bases fitting TRBD2. After removal of 4 bases from V and 6 bases from J, the junction contained 6 bases not matched to a gene. Germline values: CDR1 SGHRS, CDR2 YFSETQ. CDR3 length: 16 amino acids. Here the CDR3 DNA reads TGCGCCAGCAGCAAACCGGGACTAGCGGGACCCGGGGAGCTGTTTTTT. As protein: CASSKPGLAGPGELFF.

There are many counts of this clonotype. CDR3 sequence (DNA): TGTGCCAGCAGCTTAGGGGCGGAACCTTCCTACGAGCAGTACTTC. Amino acids: CASSLGAEPSYEQYF. V and J are TRBV7-9 and TRBJ2-7; D unresolved. CDR1 and CDR2 from the germline V gene are SEHNR and FQNEAQ (reference sequence). This CDR3 is built from 15 residues. Between the trimmed V and J ends, which lost 1 base and 1 base, there was a span of 11 bases.

This clonotype was observed at least ten times. The rearrangement links TRBV28 to TRBJ1-3; no clear D. The length of the CDR3 is 14 residues. The ends were cut back, 11 bases at V and 0 bases at J, with 14 bases in the middle. Germline V CDR1 and CDR2: MDHEN, SYDVKM. The CDR3 reads CAAGGEHSGNTIYF. As DNA, the CDR3 is TGTGCCGCGGGCGGCGAGCACTCTGGAAACACCATATATTTT.

In its sample, this clonotype was seen many times. The rearrangement joins TRBV6-2 or TRBV6-3 to TRBJ1-5, with D perhaps TRBD1 (5 bases). From germline, CDR1 is MNHEY and CDR2 SVGEGT. V shed 5 bases and J shed 2 bases, with 13 bases lying between them. CDR3 size: 15 residues. In nucleotides, the CDR3 is TGTGCCAGCAGTCCGCAGGGTTTGGGCAATCAGCCCCAGCATTTT. Amino acid sequence: CASSPQGLGNQPQHF.

This clonotype showed up many times. This chain links TRBV7-9 with TRBJ2-7, with D possibly matching TRBD2 (5 bases). The V gene lost 8 bases and the J gene lost 3 bases, with 17 bases spanning the gap. CDR1 is SEHNR, CDR2 FQNEAQ, per germline (reference sequence). The CDR3 totals 14 residues. The CDR3 region is CASSGSEHRYEQYF. In DNA, the CDR3 is TGTGCCAGCTCGGGGAGTGAACACCGCTACGAGCAGTACTTC.

This clonotype came up a few times. The rearrangement uses TRBV15 and TRBJ1-2, with D tentatively TRBD1 (5 bases). The CDR3 runs 14 residues. Trimming took off 2 bases at V and 2 bases at J, with 9 bases between the two ends. Per germline, CDR1 LNHNV and CDR2 YYDKDF (reference sequence). The CDR3 nucleotides read TGTGCCACCAGCAGACCGACAGAGAACTATGGCTACACCTTC. Its protein product is CATSRPTENYGYTF.

Concerning this clonotype itself: A junction boundary mismatches the germline segment, possibly from a read error. The gene calls are TRBV7-6 and TRBJ1-2; no clear D. Germline V gene lookup returns CDR1 SGHVS and CDR2 FNYEAQ. This CDR3 has 12 residues. In nucleotides, the CDR3 is TGTGCCAACAGCGCTTACAGCAGCGGCTACACCTTC. Translation: CANSAYSSGYTF.

This clonotype was counted many times. The gene calls are TRBV29-1 and TRBJ2-3; 8 bases are shared with TRBD2. CDR3 size: 15 residues. With V trimmed by 3 bases and J by 4 bases, 9 bases remained unmatched. Germline values: CDR1 SQVTM, CDR2 ANQGSEA. In DNA form, the CDR3 reads TGCAGCGTTGATCAGCCTAGCGGGTTCTCAGATACGCAGTATTTT. Its protein product is CSVDQPSGFSDTQYF.

There are many counts of this clonotype. The chain uses TRBV7-9 and TRBJ2-5; TRBD1 aligns across 8 bases. The CDR3 spans 13 residues. CDR1 and CDR2 (germline): SEHNR, FQNEAQ (reference sequence). Trimming removed 7 bases from V and 4 bases from J; junction bases left unmatched: 5. CDR3 amino acids: CASIQTGGETQYF. CDR3 DNA sequence: TGTGCCAGCATCCAAACAGGGGGAGAGACCCAGTACTTC.

This clonotype has just a few counts. J is TRBJ2-1 and V is TRBV20-1, with TRBD2 identical over 10 bases. Germline values: CDR1 DFQATT, CDR2 SNEGSKA (reference sequence). This CDR3 spans 15 amino acids. V dropped 0 bases and J dropped 5; count of bases not matched to a gene: 4. CDR3 region: CSARDSGRYDNEQFF. The CDR3 DNA sequence: TGCAGTGCTAGAGATAGCGGGAGGTACGACAATGAGCAGTTCTTC.

This clonotype turned up a few times. The chain recombines TRBV7-9 with TRBJ2-5, with TRBD2 matching 7 bases. The CDR3 covers 18 residues. J gave up 1 base and V 1 base, and 12 bases lay outside the gene matches. Germline V gene sequence: CDR1 SEHNR, CDR2 FQNEAQ (reference sequence). CDR3 amino acids: CASSLDQFLGGSQETQYF. CDR3 sequence (DNA): TGTGCCAGCAGCTTAGACCAATTTCTGGGAGGGTCCCAAGAGACCCAGTACTTC.

The chain uses TRBV6-2 or TRBV6-3 and TRBJ2-1, with TRBD2 matching 8 bases. Per germline, CDR1 MNHEY and CDR2 SVGEGT. J lost 8 bases, V lost 6 bases, and 12 bases had no gene match. This CDR3 has 15 residues. The CDR3 loop is CASRLGSSGRYEQFF. The CDR3 DNA reads TGTGCCAGCAGACTTGGGTCTAGCGGGCGGTATGAGCAGTTCTTC.

In its sample, this clonotype was seen a few times. The rearrangement joins TRBV6-2 or TRBV6-3 to TRBJ2-3; 7 positions match TRBD1. The J segment lost 2 bases and the V segment lost 5 bases, leaving 4 bases of the junction unmatched. The CDR3 spans 14 residues. Germline CDR1 and CDR2: MNHEY and SVGEGT. The CDR3 sequence: CASSPGTATDTQYF. In DNA, the CDR3 is TGTGCCAGCAGTCCCGGGACAGCCACAGATACGCAGTATTTT.

This clonotype was observed many times. The genes are TRBV7-6 and TRBJ2-3; 8 bases fit TRBD1. This CDR3 is 12 amino acids long. Germline V gives CDR1 SGHVS, CDR2 FNYEAQ. Trimming cost V 5 bases and J 6 bases; bases outside gene matches: 1. The CDR3 coding sequence is TGTGCCAGCAGCGACAGGGGTGATACGCAGTATTTT. This encodes CASSDRGDTQYF.

The chain has TRBV3-1 and TRBJ1-1; D gene ambiguous. CDR3 size: 15 residues. V was cut by 6 bases and J by 1 base, with 15 bases left in between. CDR1 LGHDT and CDR2 YNNKEL come from the germline V gene (reference sequence). The CDR3 region has the DNA TGTGCCAGCAGTTCAAGTCCAGCGGGGAACACTGAAGCTTTCTTT. It specifies CASSSSPAGNTEAFF.

This clonotype was counted at least ten times. The CDR3 sequence is CASSLPLAEQYF. CDR3 in DNA: TGTGCCAGCAGCCTCCCTCTAGCCGAGCAGTACTTC. This chain joins TRBV13 and TRBJ2-7, with D perhaps TRBD2 (5 bases). Germline lookup yields CDR1 PRHDT and CDR2 FYEKMQ (reference sequence). CDR3 length: 12 residues. V was cut by 5 bases and J by 6 bases, with 11 bases left in between. Filled out from reference TRBV13 and TRBJ2-7, the complete variable domain reads AAGVIQSPRHLIKEKRETATLKCYPIPRHDTVYWYQQGPGQDPQFLISFYEKMQSDKGSIPDRFSAQQFSDYHSELNMSSLELGDSALYFCASSLPLAEQYFGPGTRLTVT.